Shown below are 20 T cell receptor beta chains from a single sample sequenced in a study of OX40 agonist ivuxolimab in advanced cancers. TCRdb's copy holds only in-frame clones and misses some; the assay was immunoSEQ multiplex PCR. The table has about 110,000 clones, 75% to 95% seen once; the top ten hold 0.5% to 0.8%. The specimen was CD4+ or CD8+ T cells sorted from blood, collected in a trial of the OX40 agonist ivuxolimab. Every receptor here comes from an adult with an advanced solid tumor such as melanoma, head and neck, liver or kidney cancer.

Remarks on this clone: At the DNA level, this CDR3 is encoded by other sequences in the same sample as well. The rearrangement joins TRBV5-4 to TRBJ1-1; 7 bases line up with TRBD1. V was pared by 5 bases and J by 1 base, with 14 bases of the junction left unmatched. Per the germline V gene, CDR1 is SGHNT and CDR2 is YYREEE (reference sequence). The CDR3 loop spans 17 amino acids. CDR3 sequence reads: CASRQGAGGRGNTEAFF. The CDR3 DNA sequence: TGTGCCAGCAGACAGGGAGCAGGGGGTCGAGGGAACACTGAAGCTTTCTTT.

This chain joins TRBV19 and TRBJ2-2, with D perhaps TRBD1 or TRBD2 (5 bases each). Trimming took off 7 bases at V and 2 bases at J, with 8 bases between the two ends. The germline V gene has CDR1 LNHDA and CDR2 SQIVND (reference sequence). This CDR3 spans 13 amino acids. CDR3 DNA: TGTGCCAGTACCGGGGCCAACACCGGGGAGCTGTTTTTT. It encodes CASTGANTGELFF.

The chain uses TRBV19 and TRBJ2-2; the D is unclear. The CDR3 extends over 13 amino acids. Trimming stripped 3 bases from V and 6 bases from J, with 8 bases between. Germline V lookup: CDR1 LNHDA, CDR2 SQIVND (reference sequence). The CDR3 here is CASSILRSGELFF. The CDR3 bases are TGTGCCAGTAGTATCTTGAGGTCCGGGGAGCTGTTTTTT.

The V and J genes are TRBV21-1 and TRBJ2-7; the table calls TRBD1, which could not be checked here. TRBV21-1 corresponds to a pseudogene. The length of the CDR3 is 17 residues. CDR3 protein: CASSKGVVTGTVYEQYF. The CDR3 bases are TGTGCCAGCAGCAAAGGGGTCGTGACAGGGACCGTCTACGAGCAGTACTTC.

The V call is TRBV7-6, the J call TRBJ2-7; tentatively, D is TRBD1 (6 bases). Germline V gene data show CDR1 as SGHVS and CDR2 as FNYEAQ. V dropped 5 bases and J dropped 3 bases, with 20 bases sitting between them. The CDR3 loop spans 16 amino acids. DNA for the CDR3: TGTGCCAGCAGCGTCGGTTGGTTGGGGGCCGGCTACGAGCAGTACTTC. Translation gives CASSVGWLGAGYEQYF.

The V gene is TRBV19, the J gene TRBJ2-3; the D is unclear. Between the trimmed V and J ends, which lost 1 base and 4 bases, there was a span of 9 bases. Germline CDR1 LNHDA, CDR2 SQIVND (reference sequence). The CDR3 has 14 residues. The chain's CDR3 is CASSIAVAADTQYF. CDR3 coding DNA: TGTGCCAGTAGTATAGCGGTGGCGGCAGATACGCAGTATTTT.

This chain joins TRBV19 and TRBJ2-3, with TRBD2 as a possible D gene (5 bases). The CDR3 is made up of 13 amino acids. In germline, CDR1 is LNHDA, CDR2 SQIVND (reference sequence). Between the trimmed V and J ends, which lost 5 bases and 6 bases, there was a span of 12 bases. The CDR3 DNA follows: TGTGCCAGTAGTCCCGCTACGGGGGATACGCAGTATTTT. Its protein product is CASSPATGDTQYF. The entire variable domain, with the rest obtained from reference TRBV19 and TRBJ2-3, is as follows: DGGITQSPKYLFRKEGQNVTLSCEQNLNHDAMYWYRQDPGQGLRLIYYSQIVNDFQKGDIAEGYSVSREKKESFPLTVTSAQKNPTAFYLCASSPATGDTQYFGPGTRLTVL.

The chain uses TRBV6-1 and TRBJ2-5; 7 bases map to TRBD2. This CDR3 has 14 residues. Germline loops: CDR1 MNHNS, CDR2 SASEGT. Trimming removed 5 bases from V and 3 bases from J; junction bases left unmatched: 6. Written as DNA, the CDR3 is TGTGCCAGCAGTCTCCCTAGCGGCAAAGAGACCCAGTACTTC. This sequence encodes CASSLPSGKETQYF.

V and J are TRBV11-3 and TRBJ2-5; TRBD2 is a possible D gene (5 bases). V dropped 5 bases and J dropped 5 bases, with 12 bases sitting between them. There are 13 residues in the CDR3. Germline values: CDR1 SGHNT, CDR2 YENEEA. CDR3 region: CASSPGPGETQYF. The CDR3 region has the DNA TGTGCCAGCAGCCCCGGGCCGGGGGAGACCCAGTACTTC.

This clone was observed once. The rearrangement links TRBV5-4 to TRBJ1-3; perhaps TRBD1 as D (5 bases). Germline V gives CDR1 SGHNT, CDR2 YYREEE (reference sequence). V was trimmed by 5 bases and J by 2 bases, leaving 11 bases between them. The CDR3 has 14 residues. Written as DNA, the CDR3 is TGTGCCAGCAGTAACCAGGGTACTGGAAACACCATATATTTT. Amino acids: CASSNQGTGNTIYF.

The chain employs TRBV19 and TRBJ1-1; 8 bases are shared with TRBD1. Trimming at V came to 2 bases and at J to 5 bases, leaving 7 bases not matched to a gene. The CDR3 covers 15 residues. Germline V lookup: CDR1 LNHDA, CDR2 SQIVND (reference sequence). The CDR3 DNA follows: TGTGCCAGTAGTATACGACAGGGGAGGGGGACTGAAGCTTTCTTT. It codes for CASSIRQGRGTEAFF.

The chain employs TRBV27 and TRBJ2-1; 11 bases agree with TRBD2. This CDR3 is 14 amino acids long. V shed 0 bases and J 8 bases; nucleotides not matched to a gene: 0. CDR1 and CDR2 (germline): MNHEY, SMNVEV (reference sequence). In DNA form, the CDR3 reads TGTGCCAGCAGTTTATCGACTAGCGGGGATGAGCAGTTCTTC. This gives the protein CASSLSTSGDEQFF.

The gene calls are TRBV11-2 and TRBJ1-6; D not certain. With 8 bases removed from V and 14 bases from J, the gap between germline ends came to 16 bases. The length of the CDR3 is 12 residues. Germline CDR1 is SGHAT and CDR2 is FQNNGV. CDR3 coding DNA: TGTGCCAGCGCAGAGGGAAGGGCGGCCCTCCACTTT. Its translation is CASAEGRAALHF.

The chain joins TRBV15 to TRBJ1-1; D is unclear. Trimming left V 1 base short and J 0 bases short, with 6 bases between. Per the germline V gene, CDR1 is LNHNV and CDR2 is YYDKDF (reference sequence). This CDR3 is 14 amino acids long. The CDR3 region is CATSRVQVNTEAFF. The CDR3 coding sequence is TGTGCCACCAGCAGAGTTCAAGTGAACACTGAAGCTTTCTTT.

The chain has TRBV2 and TRBJ1-5; D gene unclear. Trimming pared 1 base from V and 6 bases from J, leaving 10 bases between. Germline V gives CDR1 SNHLY, CDR2 FYNNEI. The CDR3 is 14 residues long. Here the CDR3 DNA reads TGTGCCAGCAGTGAAGGGGTGTCGGGTCAGCCCCAGCATTTT. Protein: CASSEGVSGQPQHF.

The V gene is TRBV6-6, the J gene TRBJ2-3; 16 bases align to TRBD2. There are 16 residues in the CDR3. Germline values: CDR1 MNHNY, CDR2 SVGAGI (reference sequence). Trimming cost V 4 bases and J 7 bases; bases outside gene matches: 5. Here the CDR3 reads CASSSGTSGGANTQYF. The CDR3, as DNA: TGTGCCAGCAGTTCTGGGACTAGCGGGGGGGCAAATACGCAGTATTTT.

CDR3 loop: CASLSPYNSVLHF. The CDR3 bases are TGTGCCAGCCTAAGCCCATATAATTCCGTCCTCCACTTT. The chain joins TRBV27 to TRBJ1-6; D ambiguous. Germline-derived CDR1 and CDR2 are MNHEY and SMNVEV (reference sequence). This CDR3 region has 13 residues. The V end was cut by 8 bases, the J end by 15 bases, with 20 bases between.

The chain uses TRBV11-1 and TRBJ2-1; 9 bases match TRBD2. The CDR3 consists of 16 residues. Germline trimming cut 0 bases from V and 10 bases from J; bases unmatched to any gene: 10. CDR1 is SGHAT and CDR2 is FQDESV in the germline V gene (reference sequence). The CDR3: CASSLAPGSGRVEQFF. Here the CDR3 DNA reads TGTGCCAGCAGCTTAGCGCCGGGTAGCGGGAGAGTCGAGCAGTTCTTC.

The J gene is TRBJ2-1, the V gene TRBV11-3; D is uncertain. V lost 4 bases to trimming and J lost 3 bases, with 10 bases between them. There are 14 residues in the CDR3. The germline CDR1 and CDR2 sequences are SGHNT and YENEEA. The CDR3 DNA follows: TGTGCCAGCAGCTGGGCATCCGACTACAATGAGCAGTTCTTC. This encodes CASSWASDYNEQFF. The whole variable domain, remainder taken from reference TRBV11-3 and TRBJ2-1, is EAGVVQSPRYKIIEKKQPVAFWCNPISGHNTLYWYLQNLGQGPELLIRYENEEAVDDSQLPKDRFSAERLKGVDSTLKIQPAELGDSAVYLCASSWASDYNEQFFGPGTRLTVL.

V gene TRBV5-6 combines with J gene TRBJ2-1, with a possible D match to TRBD2 (7 bases). The CDR3 loop spans 14 amino acids. Germline CDR1 is SGHDT and CDR2 is YYEEEE. V lost 3 bases, J lost 9 bases, and 16 bases lay in between. The CDR3 is CASSWRGQRGEQFF. In DNA, the CDR3 is TGTGCCAGCAGCTGGCGGGGGCAGCGTGGTGAGCAGTTCTTC.